The source of this T cell receptor (beta chain) is a study of cytomegalovirus exposure and HLA in healthy donors. Whole-study findings and limits: Information on immune exposure was restricted to one variable (CMV serostatus). A missense variant in DCLRE1C was later tied to TCR beta V- and J-gene trimming.

V gave up 1 base and J gave up 1 base, with 7 bases separating them. The CDR3 loop spans 14 amino acids. Germline V gene sequence: CDR1 LNHDA, CDR2 SQIVND (reference sequence). PCR employed 60 Vbeta and 13 Jbeta primers. How the authors handled the data: In a later analysis, of 80 million or so unique beta chains, roughly 10 million appeared in at least two donors. Profiled with immunoSEQ multiplex PCR; TCRdb holds only in-frame clones, not every one. V and J calls and clone size come straight from that table; D and trimming were deduced from the DNA. The repertoire has about 150,000 clones, approximately 79% of them found once; the top ten carry approximately 4.2%. Concerning this clone itself: What it binds is unknown.

This TCR was recovered from a man aged 45-60 years in good health and CMV-seropositive. The sequenced material came from PBMCs. The genes are TRBV19 and TRBJ1-2, with a tentative D call TRBD1 (5 bases). CDR3 region: CASSIGQINYGYTF. CDR3 bases: TGTGCCAGTAGTATAGGACAGATTAACTATGGCTACACCTTC.